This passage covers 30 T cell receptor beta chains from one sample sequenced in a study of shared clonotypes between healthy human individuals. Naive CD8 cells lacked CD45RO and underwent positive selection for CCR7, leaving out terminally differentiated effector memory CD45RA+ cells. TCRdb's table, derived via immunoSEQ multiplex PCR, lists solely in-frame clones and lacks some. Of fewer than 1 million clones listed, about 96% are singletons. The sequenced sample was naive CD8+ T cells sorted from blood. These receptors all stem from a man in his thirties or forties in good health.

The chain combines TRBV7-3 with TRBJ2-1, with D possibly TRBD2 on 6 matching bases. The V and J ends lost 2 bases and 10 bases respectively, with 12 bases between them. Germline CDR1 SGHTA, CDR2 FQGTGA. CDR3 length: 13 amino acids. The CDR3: CASSLGEREEQFF. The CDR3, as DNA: TGTGCCAGCAGCTTAGGGGAACGGGAGGAGCAGTTCTTC.

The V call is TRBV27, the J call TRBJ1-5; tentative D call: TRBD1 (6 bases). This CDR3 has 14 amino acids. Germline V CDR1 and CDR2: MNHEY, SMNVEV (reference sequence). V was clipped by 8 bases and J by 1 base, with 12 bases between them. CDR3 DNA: TGTGCCAGCTGGGGACATGGAAGCAATCAGCCCCAGCATTTT. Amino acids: CASWGHGSNQPQHF.

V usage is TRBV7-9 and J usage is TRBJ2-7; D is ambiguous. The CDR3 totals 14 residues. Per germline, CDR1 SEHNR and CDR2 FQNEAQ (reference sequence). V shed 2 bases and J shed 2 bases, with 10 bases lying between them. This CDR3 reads CASSLKFPPYEQYF. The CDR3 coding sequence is TGTGCCAGCAGCTTAAAGTTTCCTCCCTACGAGCAGTACTTC.

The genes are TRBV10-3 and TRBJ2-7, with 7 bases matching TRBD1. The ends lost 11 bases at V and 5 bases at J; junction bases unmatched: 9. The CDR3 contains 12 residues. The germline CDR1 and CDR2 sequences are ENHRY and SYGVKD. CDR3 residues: CAARDRFDEQYF. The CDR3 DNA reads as TGTGCCGCCCGGGACAGATTTGACGAGCAGTACTTC.

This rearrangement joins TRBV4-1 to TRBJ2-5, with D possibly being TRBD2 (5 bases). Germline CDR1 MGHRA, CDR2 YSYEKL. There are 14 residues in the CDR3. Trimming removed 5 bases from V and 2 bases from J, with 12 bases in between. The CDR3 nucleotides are TGCGCCAGCAGCAACCGGGATCATCAAGAGACCCAGTACTTC. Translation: CASSNRDHQETQYF.

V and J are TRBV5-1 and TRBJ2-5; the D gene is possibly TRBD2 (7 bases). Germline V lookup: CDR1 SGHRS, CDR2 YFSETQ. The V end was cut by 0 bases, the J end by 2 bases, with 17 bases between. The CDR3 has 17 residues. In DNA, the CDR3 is TGCGCCAGCAGCTTGGGCGGGCGGGGGCGTATTCAAGAGACCCAGTACTTC. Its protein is CASSLGGRGRIQETQYF.

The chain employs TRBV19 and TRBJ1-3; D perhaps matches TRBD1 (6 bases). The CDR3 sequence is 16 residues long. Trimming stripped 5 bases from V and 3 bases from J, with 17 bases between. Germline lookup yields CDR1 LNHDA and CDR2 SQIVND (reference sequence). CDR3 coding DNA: TGTGCCAGTAGTTTGGATGACAGGCCTTTTGGAAACACCATATATTTT. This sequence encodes CASSLDDRPFGNTIYF.

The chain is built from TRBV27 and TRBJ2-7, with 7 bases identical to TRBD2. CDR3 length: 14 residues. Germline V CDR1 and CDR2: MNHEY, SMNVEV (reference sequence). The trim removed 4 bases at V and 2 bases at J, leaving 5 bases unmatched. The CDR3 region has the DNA TGTGCCAGCAGTTCACAAGCGGGGACCTACGAGCAGTACTTC. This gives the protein CASSSQAGTYEQYF.

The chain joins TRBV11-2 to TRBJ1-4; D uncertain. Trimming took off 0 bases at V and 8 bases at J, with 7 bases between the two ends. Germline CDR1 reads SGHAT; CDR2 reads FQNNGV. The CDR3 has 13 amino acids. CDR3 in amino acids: CASSLDLVEKLFF. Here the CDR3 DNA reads TGTGCCAGCAGCTTAGACCTGGTGGAAAAACTGTTTTTT.

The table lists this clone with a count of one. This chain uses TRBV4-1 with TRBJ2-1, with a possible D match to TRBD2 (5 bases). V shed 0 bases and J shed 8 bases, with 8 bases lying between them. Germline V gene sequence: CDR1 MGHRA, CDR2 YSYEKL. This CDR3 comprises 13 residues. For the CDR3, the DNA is TGCGCCAGCAGCCAAGAGGGGAGCTATGAGCAGTTCTTC. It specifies CASSQEGSYEQFF.

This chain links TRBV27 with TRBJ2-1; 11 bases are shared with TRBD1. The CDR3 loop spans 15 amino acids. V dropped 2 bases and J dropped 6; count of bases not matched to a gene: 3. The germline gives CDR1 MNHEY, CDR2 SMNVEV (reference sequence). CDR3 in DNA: TGTGCCAGCAGTTTAGGGACAGGGGGACGCAATGAGCAGTTCTTC. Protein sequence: CASSLGTGGRNEQFF.

The CDR3 is CASSRLQGVNTEAFF. The DNA for the CDR3 is TGTGCCAGCAGCCGCCTTCAGGGGGTGAACACTGAAGCTTTCTTT. The chain combines TRBV7-9 with TRBJ1-1; 7 bases match TRBD1. The CDR3 has 15 residues. Germline assignment: CDR1 SEHNR and CDR2 FQNEAQ (reference sequence). The trim removed 5 bases at V and 0 bases at J, leaving 6 bases unmatched.

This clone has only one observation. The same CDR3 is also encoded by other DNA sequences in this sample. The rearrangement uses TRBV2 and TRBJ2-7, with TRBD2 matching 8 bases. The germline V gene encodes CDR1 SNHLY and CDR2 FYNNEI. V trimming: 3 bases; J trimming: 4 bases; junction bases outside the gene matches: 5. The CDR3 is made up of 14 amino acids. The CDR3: CASSEGGRSYEQYF. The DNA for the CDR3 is TGTGCCAGCAGTGAGGGCGGGAGGAGTTACGAGCAGTACTTC.

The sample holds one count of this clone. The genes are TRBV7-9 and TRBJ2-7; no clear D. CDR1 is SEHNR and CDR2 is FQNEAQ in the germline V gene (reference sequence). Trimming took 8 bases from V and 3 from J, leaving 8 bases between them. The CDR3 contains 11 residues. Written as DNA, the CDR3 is TGTGCCAGCGCCCCGGTCTACGAGCAGTACTTC. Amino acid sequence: CASAPVYEQYF.

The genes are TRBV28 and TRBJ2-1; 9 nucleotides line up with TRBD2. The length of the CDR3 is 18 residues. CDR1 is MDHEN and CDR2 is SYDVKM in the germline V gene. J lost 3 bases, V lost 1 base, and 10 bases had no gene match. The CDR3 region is CASSLYPSLAGSYNEQFF. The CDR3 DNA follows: TGTGCCAGCAGTTTATACCCCTCACTAGCGGGTAGCTACAATGAGCAGTTCTTC.

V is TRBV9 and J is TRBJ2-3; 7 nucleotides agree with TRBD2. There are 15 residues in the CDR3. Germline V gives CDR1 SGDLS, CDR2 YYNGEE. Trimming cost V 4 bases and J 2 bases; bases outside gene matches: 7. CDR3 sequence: CASSPSGRPTDTQYF. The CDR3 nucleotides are TGTGCCAGCAGCCCATCCGGGAGGCCCACAGATACGCAGTATTTT.

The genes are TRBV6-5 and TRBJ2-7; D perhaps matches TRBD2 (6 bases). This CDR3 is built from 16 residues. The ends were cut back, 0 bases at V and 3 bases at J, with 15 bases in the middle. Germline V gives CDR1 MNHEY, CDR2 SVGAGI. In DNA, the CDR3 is TGTGCCAGCAGTTACTCGTTGAGCGGGTGGAACTACGAGCAGTACTTC. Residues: CASSYSLSGWNYEQYF.

The chain's CDR3 is CSVGSGRFDNEQFF. The CDR3 DNA reads as TGCAGCGTGGGCAGCGGGAGGTTCGACAATGAGCAGTTCTTC. The genes are TRBV29-1 and TRBJ2-1; 9 bases map to TRBD2. V lost 6 bases, J lost 5 bases, and 8 bases stayed unmatched. This CDR3 contains 14 residues. Germline CDR1 SQVTM, CDR2 ANQGSEA.

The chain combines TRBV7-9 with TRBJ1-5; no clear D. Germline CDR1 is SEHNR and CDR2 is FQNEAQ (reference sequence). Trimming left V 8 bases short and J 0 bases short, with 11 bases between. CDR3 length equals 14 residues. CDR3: CASGSKNSNQPQHF. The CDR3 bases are TGTGCCAGCGGCAGTAAGAATAGCAATCAGCCCCAGCATTTT.

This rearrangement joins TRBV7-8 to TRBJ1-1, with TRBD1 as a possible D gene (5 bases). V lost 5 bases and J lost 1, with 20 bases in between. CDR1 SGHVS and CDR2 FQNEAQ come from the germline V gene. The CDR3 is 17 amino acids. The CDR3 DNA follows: TGTGCCAGCAGCGCAACCCTTATACAGGCCACGAACACTGAAGCTTTCTTT. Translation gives CASSATLIQATNTEAFF.

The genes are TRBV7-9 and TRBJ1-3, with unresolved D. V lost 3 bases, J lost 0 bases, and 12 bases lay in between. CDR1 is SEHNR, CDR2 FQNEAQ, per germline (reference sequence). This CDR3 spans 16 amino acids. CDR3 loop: CASSFSGPVSGNTIYF. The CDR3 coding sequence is TGTGCCAGCAGCTTCTCCGGGCCGGTCTCTGGAAACACCATATATTTT. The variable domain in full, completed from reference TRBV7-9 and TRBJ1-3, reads DTGVSQNPRHKITKRGQNVTFRCDPISEHNRLYWYRQTLGQGPEFLTYFQNEAQLEKSRLLSDRFSAERPKGSFSTLEIQRTEQGDSAMYLCASSFSGPVSGNTIYFGEGSWLTVV.

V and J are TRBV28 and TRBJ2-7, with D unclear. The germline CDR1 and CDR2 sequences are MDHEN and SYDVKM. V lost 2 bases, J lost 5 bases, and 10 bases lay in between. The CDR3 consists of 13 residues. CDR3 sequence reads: CASSLPPWDEQYF. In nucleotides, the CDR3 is TGTGCCAGCAGTTTACCTCCATGGGACGAGCAGTACTTC.

CDR3 in DNA: TGTGCCAGCAGCCAAGAGGGCTATTGGAATGAGCAGTTCTTC. Amino acid sequence: CASSQEGYWNEQFF. V and J are TRBV14 and TRBJ2-1; D unresolved. V shed 0 bases and J shed 7 bases, with 10 bases lying between them. The CDR3 runs to 14 residues. Germline CDR1 SGHDN, CDR2 FVKESK.

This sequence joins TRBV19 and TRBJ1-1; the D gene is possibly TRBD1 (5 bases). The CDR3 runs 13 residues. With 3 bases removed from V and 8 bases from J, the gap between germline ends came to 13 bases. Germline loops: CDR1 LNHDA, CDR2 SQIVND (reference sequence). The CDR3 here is CASSIPLTVEAFF. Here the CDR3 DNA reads TGTGCCAGTAGTATCCCCCTGACAGTAGAAGCTTTCTTT. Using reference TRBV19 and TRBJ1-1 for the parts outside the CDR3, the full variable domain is DGGITQSPKYLFRKEGQNVTLSCEQNLNHDAMYWYRQDPGQGLRLIYYSQIVNDFQKGDIAEGYSVSREKKESFPLTVTSAQKNPTAFYLCASSIPLTVEAFFGQGTRLTVV.

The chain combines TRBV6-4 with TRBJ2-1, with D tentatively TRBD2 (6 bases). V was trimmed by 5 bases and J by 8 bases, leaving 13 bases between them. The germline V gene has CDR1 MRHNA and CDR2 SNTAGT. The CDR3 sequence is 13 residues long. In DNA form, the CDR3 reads TGTGCCAGCAGTCAGGCCGGGAGCTATGAGCAGTTCTTC. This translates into CASSQAGSYEQFF.

CDR3 coding DNA: TGTGCCAGCAGTTACCCCGGAGGGTTGGGAGAGACCCAGTACTTC. As protein: CASSYPGGLGETQYF. V usage is TRBV6-6 and J usage is TRBJ2-5; perhaps TRBD2 as D (6 bases). Deletions cut 2 bases from V and 4 bases from J, with 14 bases between. The V gene's germline CDR1 is MNHNY and CDR2 SVGAGI (reference sequence). The CDR3 sequence is 15 residues long.

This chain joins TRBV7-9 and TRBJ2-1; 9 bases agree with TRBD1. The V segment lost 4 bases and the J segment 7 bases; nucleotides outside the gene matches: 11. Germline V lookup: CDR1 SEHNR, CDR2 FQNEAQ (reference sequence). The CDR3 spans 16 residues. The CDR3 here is CASSSRRQGGWNEQFF. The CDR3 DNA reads TGTGCCAGCAGCTCAAGGCGACAGGGGGGTTGGAATGAGCAGTTCTTC.

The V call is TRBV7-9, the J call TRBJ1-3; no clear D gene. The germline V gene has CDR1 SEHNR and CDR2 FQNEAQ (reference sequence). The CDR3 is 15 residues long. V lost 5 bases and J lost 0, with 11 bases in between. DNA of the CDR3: TGTGCCAGCAGCCCTGGGTTCGGCTCTGGAAACACCATATATTTT. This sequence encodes CASSPGFGSGNTIYF.

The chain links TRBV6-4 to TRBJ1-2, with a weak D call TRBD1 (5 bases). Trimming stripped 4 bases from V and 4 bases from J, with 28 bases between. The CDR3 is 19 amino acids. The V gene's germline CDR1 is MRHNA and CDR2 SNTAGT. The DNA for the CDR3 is TGTGCCAGCAGTGGCTCCAAGCCAGAACGGGACGGCCTTGCCTATGGCTACACCTTC. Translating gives CASSGSKPERDGLAYGYTF.

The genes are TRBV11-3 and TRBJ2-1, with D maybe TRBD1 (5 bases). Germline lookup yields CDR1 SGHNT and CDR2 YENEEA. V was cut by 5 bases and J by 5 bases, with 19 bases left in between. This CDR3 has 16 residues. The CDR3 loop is CASSGRTDVQDNEQFF. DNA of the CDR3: TGTGCCAGCAGCGGACGGACCGACGTACAGGACAATGAGCAGTTCTTC.